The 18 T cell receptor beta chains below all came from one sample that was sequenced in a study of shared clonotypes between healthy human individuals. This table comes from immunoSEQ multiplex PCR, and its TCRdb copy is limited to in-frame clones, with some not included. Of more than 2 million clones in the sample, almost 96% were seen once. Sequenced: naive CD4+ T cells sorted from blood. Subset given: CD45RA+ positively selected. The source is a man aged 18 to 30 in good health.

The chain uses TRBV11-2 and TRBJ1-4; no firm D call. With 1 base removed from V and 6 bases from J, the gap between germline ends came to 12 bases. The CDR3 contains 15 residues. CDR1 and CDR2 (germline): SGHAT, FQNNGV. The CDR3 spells CASSLGSRRDEKLFF. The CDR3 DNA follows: TGTGCCAGCAGCTTAGGGTCGAGGAGGGATGAAAAACTGTTTTTT.

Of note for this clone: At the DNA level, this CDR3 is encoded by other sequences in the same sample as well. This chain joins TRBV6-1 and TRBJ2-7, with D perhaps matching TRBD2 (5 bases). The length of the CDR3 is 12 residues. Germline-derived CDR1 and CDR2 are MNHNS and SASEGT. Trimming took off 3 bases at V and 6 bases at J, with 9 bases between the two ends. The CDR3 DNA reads TGTGCCAGCAGTGAGGCCGGAGGCGAGCAGTACTTC. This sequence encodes CASSEAGGEQYF.

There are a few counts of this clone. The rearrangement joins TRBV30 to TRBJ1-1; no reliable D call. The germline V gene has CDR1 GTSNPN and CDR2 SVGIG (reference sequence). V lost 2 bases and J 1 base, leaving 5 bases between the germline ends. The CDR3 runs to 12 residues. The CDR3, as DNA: TGTGCCTGGAGTCCGAGGAACACTGAAGCTTTCTTT. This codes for CAWSPRNTEAFF.

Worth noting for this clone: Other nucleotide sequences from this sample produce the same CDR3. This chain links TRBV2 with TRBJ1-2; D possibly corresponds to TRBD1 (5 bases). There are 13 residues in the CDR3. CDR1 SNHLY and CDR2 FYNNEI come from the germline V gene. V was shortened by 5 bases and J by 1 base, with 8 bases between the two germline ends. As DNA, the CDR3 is TGTGCCAGCAGTCTAGACAGTAACTATGGCTACACCTTC. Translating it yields CASSLDSNYGYTF.

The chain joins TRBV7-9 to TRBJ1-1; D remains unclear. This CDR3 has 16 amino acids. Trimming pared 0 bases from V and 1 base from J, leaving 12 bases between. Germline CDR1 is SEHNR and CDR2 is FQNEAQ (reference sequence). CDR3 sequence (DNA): TGTGCCAGCAGCTTAGCCCACATAGGATCGAACACTGAAGCTTTCTTT. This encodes CASSLAHIGSNTEAFF.

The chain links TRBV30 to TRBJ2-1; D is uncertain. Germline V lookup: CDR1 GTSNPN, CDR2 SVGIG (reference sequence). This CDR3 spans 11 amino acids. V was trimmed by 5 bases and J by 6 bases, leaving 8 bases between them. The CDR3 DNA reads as TGTGCCTGGTGGACCCCCAATGAGCAGTTCTTC. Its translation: CAWWTPNEQFF.

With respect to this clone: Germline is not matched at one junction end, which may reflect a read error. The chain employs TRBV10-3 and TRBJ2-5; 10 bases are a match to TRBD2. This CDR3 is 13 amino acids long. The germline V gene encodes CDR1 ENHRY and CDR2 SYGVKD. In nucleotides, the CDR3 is TGTGCCTTCAGCGGGGGGGCCGGAGAGACCCAGTACTTC. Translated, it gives CAFSGGAGETQYF.

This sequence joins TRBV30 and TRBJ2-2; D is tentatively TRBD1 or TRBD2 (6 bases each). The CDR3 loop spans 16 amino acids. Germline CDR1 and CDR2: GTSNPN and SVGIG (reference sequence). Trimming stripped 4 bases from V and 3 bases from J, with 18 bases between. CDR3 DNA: TGTGCCTGGACCGGGGGCCGGGTCAAGGACACCGGGGAGCTGTTTTTT. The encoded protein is CAWTGGRVKDTGELFF.

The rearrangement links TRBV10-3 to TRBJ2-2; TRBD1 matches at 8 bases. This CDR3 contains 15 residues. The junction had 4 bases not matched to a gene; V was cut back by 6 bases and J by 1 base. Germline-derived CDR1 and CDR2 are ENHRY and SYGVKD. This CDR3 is CAIRTGTGNTGELFF. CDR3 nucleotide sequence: TGTGCCATCAGGACCGGGACAGGGAACACCGGGGAGCTGTTTTTT.

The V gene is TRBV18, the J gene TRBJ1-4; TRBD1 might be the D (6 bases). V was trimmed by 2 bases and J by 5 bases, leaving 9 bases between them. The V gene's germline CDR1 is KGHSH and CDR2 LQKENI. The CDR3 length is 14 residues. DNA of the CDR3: TGTGCCAGCTCACCAGGGGGCCTAAATGAAAAACTGTTTTTT. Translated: CASSPGGLNEKLFF. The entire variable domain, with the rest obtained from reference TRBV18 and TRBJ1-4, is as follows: NAGVMQNPRHLVRRRGQEARLRCSPMKGHSHVYWYRQLPEEGLKFMVYLQKENIIDESGMPKERFSAEFPKEGPSILRIQQVVRGDSAAYFCASSPGGLNEKLFFGSGTQLSVL.

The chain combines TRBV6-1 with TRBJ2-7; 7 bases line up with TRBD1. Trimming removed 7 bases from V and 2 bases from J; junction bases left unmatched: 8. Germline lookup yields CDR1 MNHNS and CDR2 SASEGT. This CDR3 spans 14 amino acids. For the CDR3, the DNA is TGTGCCAGCACCCAGGGGGTCGGCCCCTACGAGCAGTACTTC. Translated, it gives CASTQGVGPYEQYF.

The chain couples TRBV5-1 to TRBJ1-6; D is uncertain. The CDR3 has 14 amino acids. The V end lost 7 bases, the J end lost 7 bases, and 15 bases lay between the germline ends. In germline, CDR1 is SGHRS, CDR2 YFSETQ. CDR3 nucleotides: TGCGCCAGCTCTCCCCTTGAAGGGAATTCACCCCTCCACTTT. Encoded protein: CASSPLEGNSPLHF.

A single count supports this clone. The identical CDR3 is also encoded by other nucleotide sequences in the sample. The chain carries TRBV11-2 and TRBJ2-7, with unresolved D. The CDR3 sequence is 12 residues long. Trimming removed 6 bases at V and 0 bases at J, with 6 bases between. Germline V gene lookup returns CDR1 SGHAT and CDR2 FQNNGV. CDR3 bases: TGTGCCAGCAGTTACAGCTCCTACGAGCAGTACTTC. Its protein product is CASSYSSYEQYF.

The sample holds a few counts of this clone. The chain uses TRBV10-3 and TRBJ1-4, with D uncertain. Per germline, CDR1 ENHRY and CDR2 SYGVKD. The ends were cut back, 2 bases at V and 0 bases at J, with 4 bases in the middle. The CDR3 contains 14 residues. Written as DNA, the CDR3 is TGTGCCATCAGTGAGGTGCCAACTAATGAAAAACTGTTTTTT. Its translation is CAISEVPTNEKLFF.

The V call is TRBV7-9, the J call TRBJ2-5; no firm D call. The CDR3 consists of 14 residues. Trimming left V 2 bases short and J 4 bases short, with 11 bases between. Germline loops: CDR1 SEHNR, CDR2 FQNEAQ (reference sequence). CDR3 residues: CASSLSTQRETQYF. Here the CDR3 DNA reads TGTGCCAGCAGCTTATCCACACAGCGAGAGACCCAGTACTTC.

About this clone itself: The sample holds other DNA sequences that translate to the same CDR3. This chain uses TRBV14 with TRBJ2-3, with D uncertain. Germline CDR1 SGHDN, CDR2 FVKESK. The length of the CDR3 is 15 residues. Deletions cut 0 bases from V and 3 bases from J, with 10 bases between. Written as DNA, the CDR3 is TGTGCCAGCAGCCAAGATGGCGCGAGGACAGATACGCAGTATTTT. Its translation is CASSQDGARTDTQYF. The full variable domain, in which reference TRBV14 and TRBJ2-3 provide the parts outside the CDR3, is EAGVTQFPSHSVIEKGQTVTLRCDPISGHDNLYWYRRVMGKEIKFLLHFVKESKQDESGMPNNRFLAERTGGTYSTLKVQPAELEDSGVYFCASSQDGARTDTQYFGPGTRLTVL.

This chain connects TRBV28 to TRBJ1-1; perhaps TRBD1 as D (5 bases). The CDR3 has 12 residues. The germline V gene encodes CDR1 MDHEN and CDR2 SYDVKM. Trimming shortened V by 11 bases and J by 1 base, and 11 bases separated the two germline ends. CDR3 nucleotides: TGTGCCTCTAGGGGCCCGAACACTGAAGCTTTCTTT. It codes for CASRGPNTEAFF.

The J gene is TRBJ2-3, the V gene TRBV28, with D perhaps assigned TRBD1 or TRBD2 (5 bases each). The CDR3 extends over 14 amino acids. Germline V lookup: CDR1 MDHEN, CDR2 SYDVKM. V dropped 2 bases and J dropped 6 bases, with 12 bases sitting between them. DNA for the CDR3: TGTGCCAGCAGTTTAGCGGTGAGGGGCGATACGCAGTATTTT. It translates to CASSLAVRGDTQYF.